One and the same sample provided the 10 T cell receptor beta chains below, sequenced in a study of beta chain features in type 1 diabetes. Expressed TCRB transcripts were sequenced after all isolated RNA was converted to cDNA. Profiled with immunoSEQ multiplex PCR; TCRdb holds only in-frame clones, not every one. The top ten clones hold roughly 4% of a sample with 200,000 to 250,000 clones, 27% of them seen once. The specimen was central memory CD4+ T cells from blood. The receptor source for this set is a man younger than 45 in good health.

Only a few counts were recorded for this clone. This rearrangement joins TRBV7-2 to TRBJ2-5, with a possible D match to TRBD2 (6 bases). The CDR3 spans 15 residues. V was clipped by 5 bases and J by 5 bases, with 18 bases between them. Looked up from germline, CDR1 is SGHTA and CDR2 is FQGNSA. The CDR3 coding sequence is TGTGCCAGCAGCCCCTCGGGGGAGAGGTTGGAGACCCAGTACTTC. The encoded protein is CASSPSGERLETQYF. Together with reference TRBV7-2 and TRBJ2-5, the CDR3 gives the full variable domain: GAGVSQSPSNKVTEKGKDVELRCDPISGHTALYWYRQSLGQGLEFLIYFQGNSAPDKSGLPSDRFSAERTGGSVSTLTIQRTQQEDSAVYLCASSPSGERLETQYFGPGTRLLVL.

The chain uses TRBV5-6 and TRBJ2-1; D is unresolved. V lost 4 bases and J lost 8, with 7 bases in between. Germline V CDR1 and CDR2: SGHDT, YYEEEE. The CDR3 totals 11 residues. The CDR3 spells CASSTEHEQFF. The CDR3 DNA reads TGTGCCAGCAGCACGGAGCATGAGCAGTTCTTC. Looking up the rest from reference TRBV5-6 and TRBJ2-1 gives the full variable domain: DAGVTQSPTHLIKTRGQQVTLRCSPKSGHDTVSWYQQALGQGPQFIFQYYEEEERQRGNFPDRFSGHQFPNYSSELNVNALLLGDSALYLCASSTEHEQFFGPGTRLTVL.

This clone was picked up a small number of times. The J gene is TRBJ1-1, the V gene TRBV19; 10 bases agree with TRBD1. Germline V lookup: CDR1 LNHDA, CDR2 SQIVND (reference sequence). With V trimmed by 5 bases and J by 4 bases, 13 bases remained unmatched. The CDR3 length is 17 residues. CDR3 residues: CASSLTPRQGASTEAFF. Here the CDR3 DNA reads TGTGCCAGTAGTCTGACCCCCCGACAGGGGGCGAGCACTGAAGCTTTCTTT.

This clone was seen more than once but under ten times. This sequence joins TRBV6-5 and TRBJ1-1; unclear D gene. The germline V and J ends were trimmed by 7 bases and 1 base, with 10 bases remaining between them. Germline V gene sequence: CDR1 MNHEY, CDR2 SVGAGI. The CDR3 sequence is 13 residues long. As DNA, the CDR3 is TGTGCCAGCACCCGGACCCAGAACACTGAAGCTTTCTTT. Its translation is CASTRTQNTEAFF.

The table lists this clone with a few counts. This same CDR3 is encoded by further DNA sequences in the sample. This chain connects TRBV7-6 to TRBJ2-5; D is unclear. The CDR3 is 14 residues long. Trimming took 0 bases from V and 4 from J, leaving 9 bases between them. Germline-derived CDR1 and CDR2 are SGHVS and FNYEAQ. The CDR3 sequence is CASSLATGGETQYF. The CDR3, as DNA: TGTGCCAGCAGCTTAGCGACGGGTGGAGAGACCCAGTACTTC. The whole variable domain, filled in from reference TRBV7-6 and TRBJ2-5, reads GAGVSQSPRYKVTKRGQDVALRCDPISGHVSLYWYRQALGQGPEFLTYFNYEAQQDKSGLPNDRFSAERPEGSISTLTIQRTEQRDSAMYRCASSLATGGETQYFGPGTRLLVL.

The chain uses TRBV29-1 and TRBJ1-1, with D possibly matching TRBD1 (5 bases). The CDR3 contains 10 residues. Germline V gives CDR1 SQVTM, CDR2 ANQGSEA. V was shortened by 1 base and J by 8 bases, with 5 bases between the two germline ends. DNA for the CDR3: TGCAGCGTTGAAGGGACAGAAGCTTTCTTT. It encodes CSVEGTEAFF.

This clone was seen a handful of times. This chain joins TRBV5-4 and TRBJ2-2; the D is unclear. V gave up 2 bases and J gave up 6 bases, with 8 bases separating them. Germline CDR1 is SGHNT and CDR2 is YYREEE (reference sequence). There are 13 residues in the CDR3. The CDR3 DNA reads as TGTGCCAGCAGCTTACGAATTTCCGGGGAGCTGTTTTTT. Residues: CASSLRISGELFF.

Only a few counts were recorded for this clone. V and J are TRBV10-3 and TRBJ2-7; maybe TRBD1 (6 bases). Trimming removed 4 bases from V and 1 base from J, with 14 bases in between. The CDR3 has 15 residues. Germline values: CDR1 ENHRY, CDR2 SYGVKD. CDR3 sequence (DNA): TGTGCCATCAGTGGGTCACAGGGAGATTCCTACGAGCAGTACTTC. This sequence encodes CAISGSQGDSYEQYF.

V and J are TRBV5-4 and TRBJ2-5, with D possibly TRBD1 on 6 matching bases. CDR1 is SGHNT, CDR2 YYREEE, per germline (reference sequence). The CDR3 is 14 amino acids. Between the trimmed V and J ends, which lost 4 bases and 5 bases, there was a span of 15 bases. The CDR3 reads CASSRTEAGETQYF. CDR3 in DNA: TGTGCCAGCAGCCGGACAGAGGCTGGGGAGACCCAGTACTTC. The full variable domain, in which reference TRBV5-4 and TRBJ2-5 provide the parts outside the CDR3, is ETGVTQSPTHLIKTRGQQVTLRCSSQSGHNTVSWYQQALGQGPQFIFQYYREEENGRGNFPPRFSGLQFPNYSSELNVNALELDDSALYLCASSRTEAGETQYFGPGTRLLVL.

This sequence joins TRBV7-9 and TRBJ1-1, with 12 bases aligning to TRBD1. CDR1 SEHNR and CDR2 FQNEAQ come from the germline V gene (reference sequence). V lost 7 bases to trimming and J lost 4 bases; unmatched junction nucleotides: 10. This CDR3 is 16 amino acids long. The CDR3 DNA sequence: TGTGCCAGCACCCTTAGTGGGACAGGGGGCTTCACTGAAGCTTTCTTT. This sequence encodes CASTLSGTGGFTEAFF.